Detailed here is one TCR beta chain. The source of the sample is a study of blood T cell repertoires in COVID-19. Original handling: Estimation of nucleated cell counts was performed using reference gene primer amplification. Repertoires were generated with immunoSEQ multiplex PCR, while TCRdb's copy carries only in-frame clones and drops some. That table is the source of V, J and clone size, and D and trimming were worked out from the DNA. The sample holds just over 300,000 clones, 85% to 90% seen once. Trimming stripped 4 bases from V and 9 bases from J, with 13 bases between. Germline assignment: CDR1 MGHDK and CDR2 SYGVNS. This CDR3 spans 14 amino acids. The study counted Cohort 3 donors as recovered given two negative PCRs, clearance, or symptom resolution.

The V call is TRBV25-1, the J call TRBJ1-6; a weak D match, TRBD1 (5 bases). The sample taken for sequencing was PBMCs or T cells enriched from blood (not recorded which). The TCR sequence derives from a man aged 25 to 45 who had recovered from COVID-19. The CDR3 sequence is CASSGRDWGSPLHF. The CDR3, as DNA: TGTGCCAGCAGTGGACGGGACTGGGGTTCACCCCTCCACTTT.